This T cell receptor (beta chain) was sequenced during a study of T cells in Graves' hyperthyroidism and ophthalmopathy. General study points: In validation, the model predicted ophthalmopathy. These predictions came a median roughly 6.5 months before onset.

This CDR3 region has 14 residues. Germline values: CDR1 SGHVS, CDR2 FNYEAQ. The V gene end was trimmed by 2 bases and the J gene end by 5 bases; junction bases not matched to a gene: 2. Authors of the study amplified TCR beta CDR3 regions from RNA transcripts. HTBI primers were the set used in a first-round RT-PCR of the TCR CDR3. TCRdb re-derived calls from the multiplex PCR reads in MiXCR, one entry per CDR3 protein. The data contain around 380,000 distinct CDR3 sequences, approximately 13% of them singletons. This clonotype occurred many times. Its antigen is not identified. Diagnoses rested on clinical symptoms, serum thyroxine and TRAb, thyroid ultrasound and orbital computed tomography. Fresh peripheral blood, roughly 10 ml, was the source of the PBMCs.

Sequencing used blood. The sequence derives from a young man with Graves' hyperthyroidism that later progressed to Graves' ophthalmopathy. V usage is TRBV7-6 and J usage is TRBJ2-5, with 10 bases fitting TRBD2. As DNA, the CDR3 is TGTGCCAGCAGCTTAAGCGGGGGGGACGAGACCCAGTACTTC. Amino acid sequence: CASSLSGGDETQYF. The whole variable domain, filled in from reference TRBV7-6 and TRBJ2-5, reads GAGVSQSPRYKVTKRGQDVALRCDPISGHVSLYWYRQALGQGPEFLTYFNYEAQQDKSGLPNDRFSAERPEGSISTLTIQRTEQRDSAMYRCASSLSGGDETQYFGPGTRLLVL.